These 28 T cell receptor beta chains share one sample of origin, sequenced in a study of cytomegalovirus exposure and HLA in healthy donors. Clones were read by immunoSEQ multiplex PCR, and TCRdb kept only the in-frame ones, dropping some. The sample has about 58,000 clones, 90% seen once. The sequencing input was PBMCs. Receptors originate from a man between 18 and 29 years old in good health and CMV-seronegative.

This clone was detected only once. V and J are TRBV29-1 and TRBJ2-7; D ambiguous. CDR1 is SQVTM and CDR2 is ANQGSEA in the germline V gene. The CDR3 covers 13 residues. The V and J ends lost 1 base and 0 bases respectively, with 7 bases between them. The CDR3 loop reads CSVEGSDSYEQYF. CDR3 DNA sequence: TGCAGCGTTGAAGGGTCAGACTCCTACGAGCAGTACTTC.

The rearrangement uses TRBV4-2 and TRBJ2-5; possible D gene TRBD2, 6 bases. The germline V gene has CDR1 LGHNA and CDR2 YNFKEQ. The length of the CDR3 is 12 residues. V lost 3 bases and J lost 9, with 11 bases in between. CDR3 residues: CASSQDRDSQYF. In DNA form, the CDR3 reads TGTGCCAGCAGCCAGGACCGGGACTCCCAGTACTTC.

The chain is built from TRBV25-1 and TRBJ2-2, with a possible D match to TRBD1 (6 bases). Per germline, CDR1 MGHDK and CDR2 SYGVNS. Trimming removed 1 base at V and 2 bases at J, with 11 bases between. CDR3 length: 16 residues. Here the CDR3 reads CASSESRTANTGELFF. CDR3 bases: TGTGCCAGCAGTGAATCGCGGACAGCCAACACCGGGGAGCTGTTTTTT.

The chain links TRBV29-1 to TRBJ2-3; D remains ambiguous. CDR1 is SQVTM and CDR2 is ANQGSEA in the germline V gene. V lost 4 bases, J lost 5 bases, and 13 bases lay in between. This CDR3 has 13 amino acids. The CDR3 spells CSVVGGLVDTQYF. The DNA of the CDR3 is TGCAGCGTTGTTGGCGGCCTGGTAGATACGCAGTATTTT.

This clone was recorded once. The chain employs TRBV6-6 and TRBJ1-5; D uncertain. Trimming removed 8 bases from V and 13 bases from J, with 21 bases in between. The germline CDR1 and CDR2 sequences are MNHNY and SVGAGI (reference sequence). The CDR3 runs 13 residues. The CDR3, as DNA: TGTGCCAGCGGGGAGCCCGAAAAAAGACCTCAGCATTTT. Translation: CASGEPEKRPQHF.

The chain links TRBV11-3 to TRBJ2-3; D may be TRBD1 (5 bases). Germline CDR1 SGHNT, CDR2 YENEEA. The ends were cut back, 8 bases at V and 3 bases at J, with 24 bases in the middle. The CDR3 is 17 amino acids. The CDR3 bases are TGTGCCAGCCGCCTTTCGAGTTGGTGGGGCTCGACAGATACGCAGTATTTT. Translated, it gives CASRLSSWWGSTDTQYF. Filled out from reference TRBV11-3 and TRBJ2-3, the complete variable domain reads EAGVVQSPRYKIIEKKQPVAFWCNPISGHNTLYWYLQNLGQGPELLIRYENEEAVDDSQLPKDRFSAERLKGVDSTLKIQPAELGDSAVYLCASRLSSWWGSTDTQYFGPGTRLTVL.

This clone has only one observation. The chain has TRBV19 and TRBJ2-2; 7 nucleotides match TRBD2. Looked up from germline, CDR1 is LNHDA and CDR2 is SQIVND (reference sequence). V shed 5 bases and J 6 bases; nucleotides not matched to a gene: 15. The CDR3 loop spans 17 amino acids. The chain's CDR3 is CASSLGYAREISGELFF. The CDR3 coding sequence is TGTGCCAGTAGTCTCGGGTACGCGCGGGAGATCTCCGGGGAGCTGTTTTTT.

The V gene is TRBV2, the J gene TRBJ2-2; tentatively, D is TRBD1 (6 bases). This CDR3 region has 14 residues. In germline, CDR1 is SNHLY, CDR2 FYNNEI. Trimming cost V 3 bases and J 7 bases, with 12 bases left between them. In nucleotides, the CDR3 is TGTGCCAGCAGTGATGGACAGAGGGGCGGGGAGCTGTTTTTT. It encodes CASSDGQRGGELFF.

The CDR3 region has the DNA TGTGCTAGTGGATCGGGGAAGTACCAAGAGACCCAGTACTTC. Translating gives CASGSGKYQETQYF. The gene calls are TRBV12-5 and TRBJ2-5; possible D gene TRBD2, 5 bases. V lost 6 bases to trimming and J lost 0 bases, with 11 bases between them. The CDR3 is 14 amino acids. Germline CDR1 is LGHNT and CDR2 is FRNRAP. The complete variable domain, with remaining parts taken from reference TRBV12-5 and TRBJ2-5, reads DARVTQTPRHKVTEMGQEVTMRCQPILGHNTVFWYRQTMMQGLELLAYFRNRAPLDDSGMPKDRFSAEMPDATLATLKIQPSEPRDSAVYFCASGSGKYQETQYFGPGTRLLVL.

V is TRBV18 and J is TRBJ2-3; D possibly corresponds to TRBD1 (5 bases). V was pared by 8 bases and J by 0 bases, with 15 bases between. Germline lookup yields CDR1 KGHSH and CDR2 LQKENI. This CDR3 spans 15 amino acids. In nucleotides, the CDR3 is TGTGCCAGCCAATCTGGGAAGGGGAGCACAGATACGCAGTATTTT. This gives the protein CASQSGKGSTDTQYF.

This chain links TRBV5-6 with TRBJ1-1; D possibly corresponds to TRBD1 (5 bases). Trimming removed 5 bases at V and 1 base at J, with 12 bases between. The CDR3 spans 14 residues. Germline V gene data show CDR1 as SGHDT and CDR2 as YYEEEE. Written as DNA, the CDR3 is TGTGCCAGCAGGATGGGACTCACGAACACTGAAGCTTTCTTT. The encoded protein is CASRMGLTNTEAFF. The full variable domain, with the rest looked up from reference TRBV5-6 and TRBJ1-1, is DAGVTQSPTHLIKTRGQQVTLRCSPKSGHDTVSWYQQALGQGPQFIFQYYEEEERQRGNFPDRFSGHQFPNYSSELNVNALLLGDSALYLCASRMGLTNTEAFFGQGTRLTVV.

The gene calls are TRBV6-5 and TRBJ2-1, with TRBD2 matching over 9 bases. The CDR3 runs to 12 residues. Trimming at V came to 6 bases and at J to 8 bases, leaving 2 bases not matched to a gene. Germline assignment: CDR1 MNHEY and CDR2 SVGAGI. The CDR3 DNA sequence: TGTGCCAGCAGGGGACTAGCTCATGAGCAGTTCTTC. Translated: CASRGLAHEQFF.

The V gene is TRBV2, the J gene TRBJ1-1; D not resolved. This CDR3 contains 13 residues. Per germline, CDR1 SNHLY and CDR2 FYNNEI. The germline V and J ends were trimmed by 7 bases and 0 bases, with 9 bases remaining between them. CDR3 sequence: CASMERLNTEAFF. The CDR3 nucleotides read TGTGCCAGCATGGAGCGGTTGAACACTGAAGCTTTCTTT.

The CDR3 loop is CASSQDRGTGNEQFF. The CDR3 DNA is TGCGCCAGCAGCCAAGATCGGGGTACGGGTAATGAGCAGTTCTTC. This chain links TRBV4-1 with TRBJ2-1; D might be TRBD2 (5 bases). Germline values: CDR1 MGHRA, CDR2 YSYEKL. This CDR3 has 15 amino acids. V lost 0 bases and J 7 bases, leaving 13 bases between the germline ends.

J is TRBJ1-2 and V is TRBV6-5; D uncertain. Between the trimmed V and J ends, which lost 2 bases and 9 bases, there was a span of 16 bases. Germline CDR1 and CDR2: MNHEY and SVGAGI. The CDR3 is 14 amino acids. The CDR3 spells CASSYLEGLESYTF. In DNA, the CDR3 is TGTGCCAGCAGTTACCTTGAGGGCCTCGAGAGCTACACCTTC.

In its sample, this clone was seen once. The chain joins TRBV6-4 to TRBJ2-1, with TRBD1 matching over 11 bases. V shed 6 bases and J 8 bases; nucleotides not matched to a gene: 9. Germline V gene lookup returns CDR1 MRHNA and CDR2 SNTAGT. The CDR3 totals 15 residues. The CDR3 DNA sequence: TGTGCCAGCAGCCCCGGGACAGGGGGTGGATATGAGCAGTTCTTC. Protein sequence: CASSPGTGGGYEQFF.

The rearrangement joins TRBV18 to TRBJ2-7; TRBD2 is a possible D gene (6 bases). Germline assignment: CDR1 KGHSH and CDR2 LQKENI. V was trimmed by 0 bases and J by 3 bases, leaving 6 bases between them. This CDR3 is built from 13 residues. The CDR3 DNA follows: TGTGCCAGCTCACCACCGACTAGCTACGAGCAGTACTTC. The encoded protein is CASSPPTSYEQYF.

The chain carries TRBV19 and TRBJ2-2, with 7 positions matching TRBD2. CDR1 is LNHDA and CDR2 is SQIVND in the germline V gene (reference sequence). The CDR3 is made up of 14 amino acids. V trimming: 5 bases; J trimming: 3 bases; junction bases outside the gene matches: 3. CDR3 coding DNA: TGTGCCAGTAGTCTAACTAGCGACACCGGGGAGCTGTTTTTT. As protein: CASSLTSDTGELFF.

The chain employs TRBV15 and TRBJ1-2; a weak D match, TRBD1 (6 bases). The V gene's germline CDR1 is LNHNV and CDR2 YYDKDF (reference sequence). Trimming took 5 bases from V and 8 from J, leaving 24 bases between them. The CDR3 spans 16 residues. CDR3 bases: TGTGCCACCAGCCCTACAGGGTATGAGGGATTCGGGGGCTACACCTTC. Its protein is CATSPTGYEGFGGYTF. Complete variable domain (other parts from reference TRBV15 and TRBJ1-2): DAMVIQNPRYQVTQFGKPVTLSCSQTLNHNVMYWYQQKSSQAPKLLFHYYDKDFNNEADTPDNFQSRRPNTSFCFLDIRSPGLGDTAMYLCATSPTGYEGFGGYTFGSGTRLTVV.

The chain uses TRBV5-1 and TRBJ2-1, with a weak D call TRBD2 (5 bases). Trimming took 5 bases from V and 0 from J, leaving 18 bases between them. Germline values: CDR1 SGHRS, CDR2 YFSETQ. This CDR3 comprises 17 residues. This CDR3 reads CASRSGEPVSSYNEQFF. The CDR3 DNA reads TGCGCCAGCAGGTCCGGGGAACCGGTGAGCTCCTACAATGAGCAGTTCTTC.

The chain is built from TRBV11-3 and TRBJ2-7, with 8 bases matching TRBD2. V lost 3 bases, J lost 4 bases, and 8 bases stayed unmatched. This CDR3 comprises 15 residues. Per the germline V gene, CDR1 is SGHNT and CDR2 is YENEEA. The CDR3: CASSLNPGLGYEQYF. DNA for the CDR3: TGTGCCAGCAGCTTGAATCCGGGACTAGGTTACGAGCAGTACTTC.

The chain recombines TRBV28 with TRBJ2-2, with D possibly TRBD2 on 5 matching bases. The V gene lost 7 bases and the J gene lost 4 bases, with 10 bases spanning the gap. This CDR3 is 13 amino acids long. CDR1 MDHEN and CDR2 SYDVKM come from the germline V gene. CDR3 sequence (DNA): TGTGCCAGCAAGCCGGACTCCACCGGGGAGCTGTTTTTT. Protein product: CASKPDSTGELFF. The full variable domain, completed using reference TRBV28 and TRBJ2-2, is DVKVTQSSRYLVKRTGEKVFLECVQDMDHENMFWYRQDPGLGLRLIYFSYDVKMKEKGDIPEGYSVSREKKERFSLILESASTNQTSMYLCASKPDSTGELFFGEGSRLTVL.

This chain connects TRBV18 to TRBJ1-4; D not certain. The CDR3 runs to 15 residues. Germline lookup yields CDR1 KGHSH and CDR2 LQKENI. Trimming left V 2 bases short and J 1 base short, with 8 bases between. The CDR3 DNA follows: TGTGCCAGCTCACCAGTAACAGAAACTAATGAAAAACTGTTTTTT. It encodes CASSPVTETNEKLFF.

The V gene is TRBV4-1, the J gene TRBJ1-3; D not resolved. Deletions cut 0 bases from V and 1 base from J, with 7 bases between. Germline loops: CDR1 MGHRA, CDR2 YSYEKL. The CDR3 runs to 15 residues. Here the CDR3 reads CASSQDLRSGNTIYF. The CDR3 DNA reads as TGCGCCAGCAGCCAAGATCTCAGATCTGGAAACACCATATATTTT.

The gene calls are TRBV30 and TRBJ2-5; tentatively, D is TRBD2 (7 bases). Germline lookup yields CDR1 GTSNPN and CDR2 SVGIG (reference sequence). This CDR3 contains 13 residues. Trimming cost V 4 bases and J 5 bases, with 14 bases left between them. The CDR3 DNA is TGTGCCTGGATTATGGGAGGGGGGGAGACCCAGTACTTC. As protein: CAWIMGGGETQYF.

V and J are TRBV4-1 and TRBJ2-1, with TRBD2 identical over 12 bases. CDR3 length: 18 residues. J lost 6 bases, V lost 4 bases, and 13 bases had no gene match. Germline loops: CDR1 MGHRA, CDR2 YSYEKL. The CDR3 DNA follows: TGCGCCAGCAGCCGCCCGACTAGCGGGAGCCTGTCGGGCAATGAGCAGTTCTTC. Its protein is CASSRPTSGSLSGNEQFF.

The chain joins TRBV6-5 to TRBJ2-5; D ambiguous. With 6 bases removed from V and 0 bases from J, the gap between germline ends came to 8 bases. Germline V gene data show CDR1 as MNHEY and CDR2 as SVGAGI. This CDR3 has 13 residues. This CDR3 reads CASRETYQETQYF. In DNA form, the CDR3 reads TGTGCCAGCAGAGAGACTTACCAAGAGACCCAGTACTTC.

The chain uses TRBV6-4 and TRBJ2-7; 13 bases match TRBD2. The V gene's germline CDR1 is MRHNA and CDR2 SNTAGT. The V segment lost 7 bases and the J segment 1 base; nucleotides outside the gene matches: 13. This CDR3 has 18 amino acids. CDR3 region: CASIPAWTSGSGSYEQYF. In nucleotides, the CDR3 is TGTGCCAGCATTCCCGCTTGGACTAGCGGGAGCGGTTCCTACGAGCAGTACTTC.